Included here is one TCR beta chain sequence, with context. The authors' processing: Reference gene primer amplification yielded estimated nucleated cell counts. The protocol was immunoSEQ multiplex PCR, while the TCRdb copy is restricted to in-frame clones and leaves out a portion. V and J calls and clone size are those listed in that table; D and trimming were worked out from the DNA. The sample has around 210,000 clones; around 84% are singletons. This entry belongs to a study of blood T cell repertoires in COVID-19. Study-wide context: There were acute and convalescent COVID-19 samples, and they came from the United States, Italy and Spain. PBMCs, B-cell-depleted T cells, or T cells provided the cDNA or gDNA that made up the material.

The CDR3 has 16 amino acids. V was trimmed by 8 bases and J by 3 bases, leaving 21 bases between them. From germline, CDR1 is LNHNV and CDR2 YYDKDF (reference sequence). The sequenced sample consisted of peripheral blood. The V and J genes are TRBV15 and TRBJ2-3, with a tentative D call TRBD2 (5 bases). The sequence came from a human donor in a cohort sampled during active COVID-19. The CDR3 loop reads CATRRRLSGVTDTQYF. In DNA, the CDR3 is TGTGCCACCCGCCGTCGACTATCGGGCGTAACAGATACGCAGTATTTT.